The table lists the clone carrying this TCR beta chain with many counts. This entry comes from a study of T cells in Graves' hyperthyroidism and ophthalmopathy. Amplification yielded TCR beta CDR3 regions, with RNA transcripts as the source. HTBI primers were employed in a first-round RT-PCR of the TCR CDR3. TCRdb reprocessed the multiplex PCR reads with MiXCR, giving one entry per CDR3 protein. The sample yields roughly 650,000 distinct CDR3 sequences, approximately 15% seen once. CDR1 is SGHAT and CDR2 is FQNNGV in the germline V gene. This CDR3 spans 13 amino acids. V lost 4 bases, J lost 5 bases, and 10 bases lay in between.

The source material was blood. This chain connects TRBV11-2 to TRBJ2-3; D may match TRBD1 or TRBD2 (6 bases each). The receptor's source is a woman aged 40 to 50 with Graves' ophthalmopathy. This chain's CDR3 is CASSWGAEDTQYF. The CDR3 DNA follows: TGTGCCAGCAGCTGGGGGGCCGAAGATACGCAGTATTTT.